This T cell receptor beta chain was recorded in a study of OX40 agonist ivuxolimab in advanced cancers. At the level of the study: The patients received agonistic anti-OX40 (CD134) antibody ivuxolimab.

Germline CDR1 is LNHDA and CDR2 is SQIVND (reference sequence). The V end lost 7 bases, the J end lost 3 bases, and 13 bases lay between the germline ends. The CDR3 runs 14 residues. Concerning this clone: Its antigen remains unknown.

Clones were read by immunoSEQ multiplex PCR, and TCRdb kept only the in-frame ones, dropping some. The sample comprises some 80,000 clones, just under 90% of which are singletons, and 2.5% rests with the top ten. Overall study results and limits: The study observed clonal expansion of CD4+ and CD8+ blood T cells by week 6 at 0.1 to 3.0 mg/kg. Expansion of clones was among the lowest in partial responders at 0.1-3.0 mg/kg.

The V call is TRBV19, the J call TRBJ1-3; TRBD1 might be the D (5 bases). This receptor was obtained from an adult with an advanced solid tumor such as melanoma, head and neck, liver or kidney cancer. This specimen consisted of CD4+ or CD8+ T cells sorted from blood, obtained in a trial of the OX40 agonist ivuxolimab. The CDR3 loop reads CASKDGANGNTIYF. The CDR3 coding sequence is TGTGCCAGTAAGGACGGGGCCAATGGAAACACCATATATTTT. Together with reference TRBV19 and TRBJ1-3, the CDR3 gives the full variable domain: DGGITQSPKYLFRKEGQNVTLSCEQNLNHDAMYWYRQDPGQGLRLIYYSQIVNDFQKGDIAEGYSVSREKKESFPLTVTSAQKNPTAFYLCASKDGANGNTIYFGEGSWLTVV.